The clone carrying this TCR beta chain was detected ten times or more. Its antigen is not identified. The sample originates from a study of molecular identifiers for immune sequencing clone quantification. The CDR3 extends over 13 amino acids. V was clipped by 4 bases and J by 10 bases, with 14 bases between them. The germline CDR1 and CDR2 sequences are PRHDT and FYEKMQ (reference sequence). Generation of bulk TCR libraries relied on previously described methods and listed TCR primers. From the PCR reads, TCRdb called clonotypes with MiXCR, one entry per CDR3 protein. The data hold tens of thousands of distinct CDR3 sequences, with around 20% observed a single time. The authors gated naive CD8 T cells as CD8+CD4-CCR7+CD45RA+ for sorting. General observations from the study: Spike-in Jurkat TCR RNA from a single cell reportedly registered among about a million naive cells. The share of molecules held by clones above 20 RNA copies was over 99% in effector cells and under 1% in naive cells.

Specimen: naive CD8+ T cells from blood, with Jurkat cell RNA spiked in. Noted subset: FACS-sorted CD8+CD4-CCR7+CD45RA+ naive T cells. This chain uses TRBV13 with TRBJ2-1, with D possibly matching TRBD2 (6 bases). This clonotype originated in a human donor in good health. Some libraries in this study had Jurkat cell RNA spiked in. The CDR3: CASSSGTFWEQFF. Here the CDR3 DNA reads TGTGCCAGCAGCTCCGGGACTTTCTGGGAGCAGTTCTTC.